The source of this T cell receptor beta chain is a study of beta chain features in type 1 diabetes. Study findings and constraints: All four CD4+ subsets of Type 1 diabetes patients contained TCRB CDR3s that were moderately but significantly shorter. The VDJ junctions of type 1 diabetes patients carried fewer insertions and more deletions. TCRB repertoires of naive, central memory and Treg cells appeared more similar among patients than among healthy donors. Cells carrying high TCR expression could end up over-represented when cDNA is sequenced.

The germline gives CDR1 MDHEN, CDR2 SYDVKM. The CDR3 has 10 residues. Trimming shortened V by 3 bases and J by 11 bases, and 7 bases separated the two germline ends. Each population that was sorted was more than 95% pure. Of the isolated RNA, all was reverse transcribed, and so the sequenced material was expressed TCRB transcripts. TCRdb's table, derived via immunoSEQ multiplex PCR, lists solely in-frame clones and lacks some. The sample has about 270,000 clones; 14% are singletons. With respect to this clone: The antigen is unknown.

The rearrangement links TRBV28 to TRBJ1-1, with D hard to call. Source material: naive CD4+ T cells from blood. The TCR originated in a man in his thirties or forties with type 1 diabetes. The CDR3 bases are TGTGCCAGCAGTTTGGGAGCCGCTTTCTTT. Residues: CASSLGAAFF. The full variable domain, in which reference TRBV28 and TRBJ1-1 provide the parts outside the CDR3, is DVKVTQSSRYLVKRTGEKVFLECVQDMDHENMFWYRQDPGLGLRLIYFSYDVKMKEKGDIPEGYSVSREKKERFSLILESASTNQTSMYLCASSLGAAFFGQGTRLTVV.